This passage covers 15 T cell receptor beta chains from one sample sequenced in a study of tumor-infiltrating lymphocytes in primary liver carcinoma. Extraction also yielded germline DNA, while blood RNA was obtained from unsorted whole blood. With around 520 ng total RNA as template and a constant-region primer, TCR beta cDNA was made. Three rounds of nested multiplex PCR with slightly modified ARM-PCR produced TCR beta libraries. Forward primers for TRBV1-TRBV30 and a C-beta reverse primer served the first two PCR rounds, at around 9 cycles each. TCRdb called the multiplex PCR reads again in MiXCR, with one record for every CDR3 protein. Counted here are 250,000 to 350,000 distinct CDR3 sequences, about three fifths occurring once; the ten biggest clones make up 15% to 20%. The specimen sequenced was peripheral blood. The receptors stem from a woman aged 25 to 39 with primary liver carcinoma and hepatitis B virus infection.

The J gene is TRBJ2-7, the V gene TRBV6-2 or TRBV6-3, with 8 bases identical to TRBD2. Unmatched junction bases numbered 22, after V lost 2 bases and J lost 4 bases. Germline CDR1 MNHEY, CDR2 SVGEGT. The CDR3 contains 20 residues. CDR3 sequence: CASSYPTSGSAGPGGYEQYF. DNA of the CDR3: TGTGCCAGCAGTTACCCAACCAGCGGGAGCGCGGGACCAGGAGGTTACGAGCAGTACTTC.

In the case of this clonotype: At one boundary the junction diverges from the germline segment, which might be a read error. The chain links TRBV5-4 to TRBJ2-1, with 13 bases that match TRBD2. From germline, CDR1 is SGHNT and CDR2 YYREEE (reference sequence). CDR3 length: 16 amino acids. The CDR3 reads CASSRLTSGRYNEQFF. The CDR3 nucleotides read TGTGCAAGCAGCCGACTGACTAGCGGGAGGTACAATGAGCAGTTCTTC.

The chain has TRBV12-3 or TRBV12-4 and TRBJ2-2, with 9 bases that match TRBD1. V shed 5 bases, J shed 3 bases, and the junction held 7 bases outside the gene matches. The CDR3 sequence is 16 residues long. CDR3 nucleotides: TGTGCCAGCAGTGTCCGGGACAGGGTGGACACCGGGGAGCTGTTTTTT. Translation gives CASSVRDRVDTGELFF.

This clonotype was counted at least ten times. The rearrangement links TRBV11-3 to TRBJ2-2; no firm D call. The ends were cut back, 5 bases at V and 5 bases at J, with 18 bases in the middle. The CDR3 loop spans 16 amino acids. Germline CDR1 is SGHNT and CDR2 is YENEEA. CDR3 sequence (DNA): TGTGCCAGCAGCCGCTTTATGGCTATGGGTACCGGGGAGCTGTTTTTT. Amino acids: CASSRFMAMGTGELFF.

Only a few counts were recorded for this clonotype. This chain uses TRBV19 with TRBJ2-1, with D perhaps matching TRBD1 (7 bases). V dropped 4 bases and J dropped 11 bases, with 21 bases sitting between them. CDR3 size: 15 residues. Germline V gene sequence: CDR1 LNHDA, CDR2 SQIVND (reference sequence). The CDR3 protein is CASSNQGGGGGKQFF. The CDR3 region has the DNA TGTGCCAGTAGTAACCAGGGGGGTGGAGGGGGCAAGCAGTTCTTC.

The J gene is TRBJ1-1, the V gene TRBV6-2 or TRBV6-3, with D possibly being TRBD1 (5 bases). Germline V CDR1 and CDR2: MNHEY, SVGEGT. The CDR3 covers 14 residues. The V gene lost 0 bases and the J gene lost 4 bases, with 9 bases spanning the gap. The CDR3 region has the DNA TGTGCCAGCAGTTACTCAACGGGGACCACTGAAGCTTTCTTT. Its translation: CASSYSTGTTEAFF.

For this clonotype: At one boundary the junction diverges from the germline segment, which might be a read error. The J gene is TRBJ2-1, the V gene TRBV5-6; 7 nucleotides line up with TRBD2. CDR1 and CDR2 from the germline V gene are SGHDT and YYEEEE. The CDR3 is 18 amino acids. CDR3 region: CVSSLVAGRAPGPNEQFF. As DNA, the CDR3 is TGTGTCAGCAGCTTGGTGGCAGGGAGGGCTCCCGGCCCCAATGAGCAGTTCTTC. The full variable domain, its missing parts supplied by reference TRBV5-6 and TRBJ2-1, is DAGVTQSPTHLIKTRGQQVTLRCSPKSGHDTVSWYQQALGQGPQFIFQYYEEEERQRGNFPDRFSGHQFPNYSSELNVNALLLGDSALYLCVSSLVAGRAPGPNEQFFGPGTRLTVL.

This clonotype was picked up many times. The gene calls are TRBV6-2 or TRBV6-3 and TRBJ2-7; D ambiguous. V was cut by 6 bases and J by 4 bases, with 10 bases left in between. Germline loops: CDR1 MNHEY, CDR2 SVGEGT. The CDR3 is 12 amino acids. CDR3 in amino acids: CASRGVKYEQYF. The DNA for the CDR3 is TGTGCCAGCAGAGGAGTCAAGTACGAGCAGTACTTC.

The CDR3 protein is CSFRWGLDRGNEQFF. The DNA for the CDR3 is TGCAGCTTCCGCTGGGGGTTGGACAGGGGGAATGAGCAGTTCTTC. This sequence joins TRBV29-1 and TRBJ2-1; 10 nucleotides match TRBD1. CDR1 is SQVTM, CDR2 ANQGSEA, per germline. The CDR3 runs to 15 residues. The V segment lost 8 bases and the J segment 7 bases; nucleotides outside the gene matches: 14.

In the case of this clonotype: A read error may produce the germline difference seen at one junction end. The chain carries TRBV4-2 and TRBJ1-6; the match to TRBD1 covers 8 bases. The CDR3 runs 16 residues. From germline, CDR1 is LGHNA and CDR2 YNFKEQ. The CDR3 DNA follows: TGTACCAGCAGCCGCTTAGAGGACAGGGTTAATTCACCCCTCCACTTT. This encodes CTSSRLEDRVNSPLHF.

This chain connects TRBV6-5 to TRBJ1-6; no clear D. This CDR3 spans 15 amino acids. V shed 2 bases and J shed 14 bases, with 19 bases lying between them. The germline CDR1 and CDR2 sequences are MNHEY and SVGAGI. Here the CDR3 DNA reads TGTGCCAGCAGTTACGGCGGGAGTCTAGGGCCTACCCTCCACTTT. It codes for CASSYGGSLGPTLHF.

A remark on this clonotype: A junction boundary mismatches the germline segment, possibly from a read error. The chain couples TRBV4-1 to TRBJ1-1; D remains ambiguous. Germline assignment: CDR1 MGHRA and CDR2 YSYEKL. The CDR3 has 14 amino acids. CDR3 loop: CANSQRSGNTEAFF. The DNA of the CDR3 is TGCGCCAACAGCCAACGGTCGGGGAACACTGAAGCTTTCTTT.

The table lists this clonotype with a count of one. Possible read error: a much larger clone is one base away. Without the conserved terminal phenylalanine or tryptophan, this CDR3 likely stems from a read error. CDR3 DNA sequence: TGTGCCAGCAGTAGAGCAGCATACTATGGCTACACCTCC. Protein: CASSRAAYYGYTS. The V gene is TRBV6-2 or TRBV6-3, the J gene TRBJ1-2; D not certain. There are 13 residues in the CDR3. Germline V gives CDR1 MNHEY, CDR2 SVGEGT. V lost 5 bases, J lost 3 bases, and 10 bases lay in between.

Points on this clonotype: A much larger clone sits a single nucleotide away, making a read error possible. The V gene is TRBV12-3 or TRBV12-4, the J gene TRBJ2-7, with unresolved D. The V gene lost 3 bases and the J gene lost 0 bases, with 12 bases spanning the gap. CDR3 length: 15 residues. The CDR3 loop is CASSFDQKSSYEQYF. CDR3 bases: TGTGCCAGCAGTTTTGATCAGAAAAGCTCCTACGAGCAGTACTTC.

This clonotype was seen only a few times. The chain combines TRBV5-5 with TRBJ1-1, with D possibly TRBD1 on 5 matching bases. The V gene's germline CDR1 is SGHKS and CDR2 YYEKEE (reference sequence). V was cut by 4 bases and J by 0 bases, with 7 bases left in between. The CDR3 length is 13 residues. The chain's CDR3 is CASSVGLNTEAFF. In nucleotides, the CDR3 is TGTGCCAGCAGCGTGGGGCTGAACACTGAAGCTTTCTTT. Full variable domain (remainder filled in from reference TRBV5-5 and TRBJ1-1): DAGVTQSPTHLIKTRGQQVTLRCSPISGHKSVSWYQQVLGQGPQFIFQYYEKEERGRGNFPDRFSARQFPNYSSELNVNALLLGDSALYLCASSVGLNTEAFFGQGTRLTVV.